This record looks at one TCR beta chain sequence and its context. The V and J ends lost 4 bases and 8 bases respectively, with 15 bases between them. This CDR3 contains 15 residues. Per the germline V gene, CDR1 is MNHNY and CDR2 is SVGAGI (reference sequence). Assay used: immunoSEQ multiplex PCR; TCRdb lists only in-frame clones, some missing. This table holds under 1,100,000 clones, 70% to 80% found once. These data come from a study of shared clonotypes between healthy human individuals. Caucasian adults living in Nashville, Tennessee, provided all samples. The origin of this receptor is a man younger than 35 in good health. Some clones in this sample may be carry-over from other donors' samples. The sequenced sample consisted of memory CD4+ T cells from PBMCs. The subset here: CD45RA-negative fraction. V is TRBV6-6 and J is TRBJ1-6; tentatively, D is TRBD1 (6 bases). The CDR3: CASSSLRRGDSPLHF. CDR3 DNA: TGTGCCAGCAGTTCATTACGTAGGGGGGATTCACCCCTCCACTTT.